This T cell receptor beta chain was documented in a study of blood T cell repertoires in COVID-19. Study-level information: COVID-19 samples from acute and convalescent phases originated in the United States, Italy and Spain. In each case, the material was cDNA or gDNA derived from T cells, B-cell-depleted T cells, or PBMCs.

TCRdb keeps only in-frame clones here, not all; method: immunoSEQ multiplex PCR. Counted here are some 330,000 clones, more than 85% occurring once; the ten biggest clones make up 15% to 20%. Grouping used clinical history reported by participants in a survey and questionnaire. The receptor's source is a woman aged 30 to 39 who had recovered from COVID-19. Material for sequencing was PBMCs or T cells enriched from blood (not recorded which).

CDR3: CASSPDRAPSYEQYF. As DNA, the CDR3 is TGTGCCAGCAGCCCCGACAGGGCTCCCTCCTACGAGCAGTACTTC. The chain joins TRBV6-5 to TRBJ2-7, with 7 bases lining up with TRBD1. The CDR3 runs 15 residues. CDR1 MNHEY and CDR2 SVGAGI come from the germline V gene. V gave up 6 bases and J gave up 0 bases; unmatched junction bases: 8.